The entry below describes one T cell receptor (beta chain). What it binds is not known. Per germline, CDR1 SQVTM and CDR2 ANQGSEA. The J segment lost 6 bases and the V segment lost 7 bases, leaving 8 bases of the junction unmatched. CDR3 length: 13 amino acids. As for time point: week 5, during vaccination. The vaccine gave 300 ug of a 20-mer mutant IDH1 peptide subcutaneously per dose. This specimen comes from a study of a mutant IDH1 vaccine in newly diagnosed glioma. Study overall: Patients began vaccination 4-6 weeks after radiotherapy alone, or with temozolomide cycles. Earlier treatment was radiotherapy, temozolomide, or both, with most getting both. General study findings and limits: Among all patients, vaccine-induced immune responses occurred in approximately 93%. Variations in leading peripheral T cell clonotypes appeared to have no connection with pseudoprogression.

The method was immunoSEQ multiplex PCR; TCRdb's version includes in-frame clones alone and lacks a portion of them. The sample has roughly 39,000 clones, about 80% seen once. This sequence was found in a middle-aged man with glioma. The J gene is TRBJ2-2, the V gene TRBV29-1, with 7 positions matching TRBD1. The sample was PBMCs, taken from a glioma patient whose treatment included an IDH1 peptide vaccine. CDR3 coding DNA: TGCAGCGCCGGGACAGTCTTTCCCGGGGAGCTGTTTTTT. This codes for CSAGTVFPGELFF.